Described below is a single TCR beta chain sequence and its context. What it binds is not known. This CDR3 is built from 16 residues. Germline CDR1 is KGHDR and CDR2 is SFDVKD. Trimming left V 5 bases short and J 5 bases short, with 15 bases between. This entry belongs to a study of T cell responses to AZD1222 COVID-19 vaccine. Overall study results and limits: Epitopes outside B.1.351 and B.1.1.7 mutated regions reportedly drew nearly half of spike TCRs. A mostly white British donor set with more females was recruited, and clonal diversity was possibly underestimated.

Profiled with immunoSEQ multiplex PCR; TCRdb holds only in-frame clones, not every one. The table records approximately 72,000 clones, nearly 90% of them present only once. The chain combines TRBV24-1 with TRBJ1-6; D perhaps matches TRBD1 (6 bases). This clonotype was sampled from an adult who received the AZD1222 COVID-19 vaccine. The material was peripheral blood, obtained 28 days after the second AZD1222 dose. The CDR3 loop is CATSGQALPNNSPLHF. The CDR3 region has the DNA TGTGCCACCAGTGGACAGGCACTACCCAATAATTCACCCCTCCACTTT.